This entry lists 16 T cell receptor beta chains sequenced from one sample in a study of blood T cell repertoires in COVID-19. Clones were read by immunoSEQ multiplex PCR, and TCRdb kept only the in-frame ones, dropping some. The sample contains some 110,000 clones, roughly 88% of which appear only once. Sequencing input: peripheral blood. Source of these receptors: a woman between 65 and 79 years old with acute or convalescent COVID-19.

This clone was seen more than once but under ten times. This chain's CDR3 is CASSAEGQGYSPLHF. The DNA of the CDR3 is TGTGCCAGCAGCGCCGAGGGACAGGGTTATTCACCCCTCCACTTT. This rearrangement joins TRBV9 to TRBJ1-6, with 9 nucleotides matching TRBD1. The CDR3 has 15 amino acids. J lost 8 bases, V lost 3 bases, and 6 bases had no gene match. Per germline, CDR1 SGDLS and CDR2 YYNGEE.

The gene calls are TRBV29-1 and TRBJ1-2; possibly TRBD1 for D (5 bases). CDR1 is SQVTM, CDR2 ANQGSEA, per germline. The CDR3 length is 12 residues. Written as DNA, the CDR3 is TGCAGGGATGGGATGGGGGGAAAGAGCTACACCTTC. This codes for CRDGMGGKSYTF.

V gene TRBV6-6 combines with J gene TRBJ2-1, with D uncertain. Germline CDR1 reads MNHNY; CDR2 reads SVGAGI (reference sequence). Between the trimmed V and J ends, which lost 2 bases and 8 bases, there was a span of 10 bases. The CDR3 has 13 residues. The CDR3 loop is CASSYVLVDEQFF. DNA for the CDR3: TGTGCCAGCAGTTACGTCTTAGTCGATGAGCAGTTCTTC.

The rearrangement links TRBV19 to TRBJ1-1; D unclear. The V end was cut by 3 bases, the J end by 0 bases, with 8 bases between. The CDR3 totals 14 residues. Germline V gives CDR1 LNHDA, CDR2 SQIVND (reference sequence). The CDR3 sequence is CASSIPSLNTEAFF. In DNA, the CDR3 is TGTGCCAGTAGTATTCCCAGTCTGAACACTGAAGCTTTCTTT.

The V and J genes are TRBV5-1 and TRBJ2-7; 10 bases are shared with TRBD2. The V gene end was trimmed by 4 bases and the J gene end by 4 bases; junction bases not matched to a gene: 8. CDR3 length: 15 amino acids. Germline lookup yields CDR1 SGHRS and CDR2 YFSETQ. This CDR3 reads CASSQRASGSYEQYF. CDR3 DNA: TGCGCCAGCAGCCAGAGGGCTAGCGGGAGTTACGAGCAGTACTTC.

J is TRBJ1-1 and V is TRBV19; tentative D call: TRBD1 (6 bases). The CDR3 is made up of 13 amino acids. The germline V gene encodes CDR1 LNHDA and CDR2 SQIVND (reference sequence). The V end was cut by 5 bases, the J end by 7 bases, with 14 bases between. DNA of the CDR3: TGTGCCAGTAGTTTCTCGAGGGGGATTGAAGCTTTCTTT. This gives the protein CASSFSRGIEAFF.

The CDR3 region has the DNA TGTGCCAGCCAGGAGAGCGGGCTCTTCGAGCAGTACTTC. Translating gives CASQESGLFEQYF. The rearrangement joins TRBV25-1 to TRBJ2-7; a weak D match, TRBD2 (6 bases). The germline CDR1 and CDR2 sequences are MGHDK and SYGVNS. The CDR3 has 13 residues. The germline V and J ends were trimmed by 8 bases and 6 bases, with 17 bases remaining between them.

The V gene is TRBV4-2, the J gene TRBJ1-3; unclear D gene. The CDR3 has 15 amino acids. Trimming took off 0 bases at V and 0 bases at J, with 6 bases between the two ends. CDR1 is LGHNA and CDR2 is YNFKEQ in the germline V gene. The CDR3 DNA follows: TGTGCCAGCAGCCAAGAGGGCATCTCTGGAAACACCATATATTTT. Amino acid sequence: CASSQEGISGNTIYF.

The rearrangement links TRBV9 to TRBJ1-1, with D hard to call. Germline values: CDR1 SGDLS, CDR2 YYNGEE. The CDR3 is 16 amino acids. Trimming shortened V by 0 bases and J by 4 bases, and 16 bases separated the two germline ends. The CDR3, as DNA: TGTGCCAGCAGCGTAGGGGGAAGGGTAGGAGGCACTGAAGCTTTCTTT. This codes for CASSVGGRVGGTEAFF.

The chain is built from TRBV7-8 and TRBJ2-7, with D possibly being TRBD2 (5 bases). V was pared by 5 bases and J by 4 bases, with 12 bases between. The germline gives CDR1 SGHVS, CDR2 FQNEAQ. The CDR3 spans 13 residues. The CDR3 here is CASSPRGVYEQYF. The CDR3 DNA reads as TGTGCCAGCAGCCCTCGGGGTGTTTACGAGCAGTACTTC.

V gene TRBV27 combines with J gene TRBJ2-2, with 8 bases identical to TRBD2. V was pared by 4 bases and J by 3 bases, with 7 bases of the junction left unmatched. The CDR3 length is 16 residues. Germline V lookup: CDR1 MNHEY, CDR2 SMNVEV (reference sequence). The CDR3 reads CASSSPSGRYTGELFF. CDR3 nucleotide sequence: TGTGCCAGCAGTTCCCCCAGCGGGAGATACACCGGGGAGCTGTTTTTT.

For this clone: One end of the junction does not line up with germline, which may come from a read error. The chain employs TRBV28 and TRBJ1-3, with D tentatively TRBD1 (6 bases). The CDR3 consists of 14 residues. CDR1 MDHEN and CDR2 SYDVKM come from the germline V gene. The CDR3 sequence is CASTLQGQRNTIYF. CDR3 nucleotides: TGTGCCAGCACTTTACAGGGCCAGCGAAACACCATATATTTT.

This chain joins TRBV15 and TRBJ2-7, with 9 bases lining up with TRBD1. The germline CDR1 and CDR2 sequences are LNHNV and YYDKDF (reference sequence). There are 16 residues in the CDR3. After removal of 5 bases from V and 2 bases from J, the junction contained 10 bases not matched to a gene. The CDR3 is CATSGRGTGSPYEQYF. CDR3 nucleotides: TGTGCCACCAGCGGCCGCGGGACAGGGTCCCCCTACGAGCAGTACTTC.

This chain uses TRBV6-6 with TRBJ1-5; D might be TRBD1 (5 bases). The germline V gene encodes CDR1 MNHNY and CDR2 SVGAGI (reference sequence). The V gene lost 6 bases and the J gene lost 4 bases, with 13 bases spanning the gap. The CDR3 sequence is 14 residues long. CDR3 amino acids: CASREGTSNQPQHF. The CDR3 nucleotides are TGTGCCAGCAGGGAAGGGACTAGTAATCAGCCCCAGCATTTT.

This clone was found a few times. The chain joins TRBV13 to TRBJ1-2, with 9 bases lining up with TRBD1. Germline V gives CDR1 PRHDT, CDR2 FYEKMQ (reference sequence). This CDR3 contains 14 residues. V shed 5 bases, J shed 6 bases, and the junction held 7 bases outside the gene matches. The CDR3, as DNA: TGTGCCAGCAGCCTGACGACAGGGGGTGATGGCTACACCTTC. Its protein product is CASSLTTGGDGYTF.

There are a few counts of this clone. This chain links TRBV19 with TRBJ2-7, with D possibly matching TRBD2 (5 bases). V was shortened by 4 bases and J by 2 bases, with 9 bases between the two germline ends. The CDR3 loop spans 13 amino acids. Germline V CDR1 and CDR2: LNHDA, SQIVND (reference sequence). CDR3 residues: CASSSSGPYEQYF. The CDR3 bases are TGTGCCAGTAGTAGCAGCGGTCCCTACGAGCAGTACTTC.